This TCR beta chain was obtained from a study of control samples from healthy donors and cancer patients. Using immunoSEQ multiplex PCR, the repertoire was profiled, and TCRdb retains in-frame clones only, with some absent. The table lists around 68,000 clones, 84% of them singletons. V was pared by 2 bases and J by 3 bases, with 11 bases between. The CDR3 is made up of 15 amino acids. Germline CDR1 and CDR2: SGHTA and FQGNSA. The TCR was taken from a woman in her forties or fifties with lung cancer. Material: PBMCs. The V gene is TRBV7-2, the J gene TRBJ1-3, with D possibly TRBD1 on 5 matching bases. This CDR3 is CASSLFITGGNTIYF. DNA of the CDR3: TGTGCCAGCAGCTTATTCATCACAGGTGGAAACACCATATATTTT.